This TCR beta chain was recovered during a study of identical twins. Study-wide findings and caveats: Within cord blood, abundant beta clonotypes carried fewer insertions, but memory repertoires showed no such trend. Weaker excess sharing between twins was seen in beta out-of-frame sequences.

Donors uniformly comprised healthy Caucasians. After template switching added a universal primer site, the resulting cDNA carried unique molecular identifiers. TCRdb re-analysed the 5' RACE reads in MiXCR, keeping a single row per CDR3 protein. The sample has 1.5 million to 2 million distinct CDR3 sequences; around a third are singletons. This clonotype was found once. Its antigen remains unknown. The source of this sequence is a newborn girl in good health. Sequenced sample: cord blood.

In DNA, the CDR3 is TGTGCCAGCAGCCAAGATAGGGCCTTCCAAGAGCAGTACTTC. Protein: CASSQDRAFQEQYF. The chain employs TRBV4-2 and TRBJ2-7; no definite D call. The V end lost 0 bases, the J end lost 7 bases, and 13 bases lay between the germline ends. CDR1 is LGHNA, CDR2 YNFKEQ, per germline. This CDR3 contains 14 residues.